The 2 T cell receptor beta chains below were found in one sample sequenced in a study of blood T cell repertoires in COVID-19. The assay was immunoSEQ multiplex PCR, and TCRdb's table has in-frame clones only and misses some. The sample records about 230,000 clones, 65% to 90% being singletons. The sequenced sample consisted of peripheral blood. The receptors were sampled from a woman in her forties or fifties with acute or convalescent COVID-19.

CDR3 in amino acids: CASSPGRGAVDTQYF. In nucleotides, the CDR3 is TGTGCCAGCAGCCCCGGTCGGGGGGCGGTAGATACGCAGTATTTT. The chain is built from TRBV7-2 and TRBJ2-3, with a possible D match to TRBD2 (7 bases). Germline-derived CDR1 and CDR2 are SGHTA and FQGNSA. V was cut by 5 bases and J by 5 bases, with 17 bases left in between. The CDR3 loop spans 15 amino acids.

The chain uses TRBV10-3 and TRBJ2-1, with 9 bases aligning to TRBD2. The CDR3 contains 15 residues. The germline CDR1 and CDR2 sequences are ENHRY and SYGVKD. Trimming at V came to 6 bases and at J to 1 base, leaving 4 bases not matched to a gene. The CDR3 sequence: CAISGSGGSYNEQFF. In DNA form, the CDR3 reads TGTGCCATCAGCGGAAGCGGGGGGTCCTACAATGAGCAGTTCTTC.